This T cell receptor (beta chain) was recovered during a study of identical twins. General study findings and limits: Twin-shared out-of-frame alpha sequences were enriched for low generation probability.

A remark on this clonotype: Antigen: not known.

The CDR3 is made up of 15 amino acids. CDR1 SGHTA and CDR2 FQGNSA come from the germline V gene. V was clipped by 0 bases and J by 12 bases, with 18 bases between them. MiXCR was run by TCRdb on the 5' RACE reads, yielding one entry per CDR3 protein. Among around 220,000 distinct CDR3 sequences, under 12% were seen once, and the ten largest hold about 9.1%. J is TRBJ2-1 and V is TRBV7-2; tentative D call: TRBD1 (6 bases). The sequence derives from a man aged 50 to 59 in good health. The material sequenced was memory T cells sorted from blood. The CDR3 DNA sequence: TGTGCCAGCAGCTTAGCGGTGGGCAGGGGCGCGTGGCAGTTCTTC. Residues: CASSLAVGRGAWQFF.